These 9 T cell receptor beta chains share one sample of origin, sequenced in a study of blood T cell repertoires in COVID-19. TCRdb's table, derived via immunoSEQ multiplex PCR, lists solely in-frame clones and lacks some. The sample lists over 95,000 clones; about nine tenths were seen once. The sequenced sample consisted of peripheral blood. The receptors originated from a woman aged 45-59 years with acute or convalescent COVID-19.

The V gene is TRBV18, the J gene TRBJ1-1, with TRBD1 as a possible D gene (5 bases). The CDR3 spans 13 residues. Germline CDR1 KGHSH, CDR2 LQKENI. V was shortened by 4 bases and J by 1 base, with 7 bases between the two germline ends. The DNA of the CDR3 is TGTGCCAGCTCACGGGACTGGAACACTGAAGCTTTCTTT. It translates to CASSRDWNTEAFF. Filled out from reference TRBV18 and TRBJ1-1, the complete variable domain reads NAGVMQNPRHLVRRRGQEARLRCSPMKGHSHVYWYRQLPEEGLKFMVYLQKENIIDESGMPKERFSAEFPKEGPSILRIQQVVRGDSAAYFCASSRDWNTEAFFGQGTRLTVV.

The gene calls are TRBV9 and TRBJ1-5; 7 nucleotides agree with TRBD1. The germline V gene has CDR1 SGDLS and CDR2 YYNGEE. This CDR3 spans 15 amino acids. Losses at the gene ends were 0 bases for V and 3 bases for J; bases not matched to a gene: 3. The CDR3 is CASSVGGTDNQPQHF. CDR3 sequence (DNA): TGTGCCAGCAGCGTAGGTGGGACAGACAATCAGCCCCAGCATTTT.

V and J are TRBV11-2 and TRBJ1-1; D is possibly TRBD1 (6 bases). V was pared by 2 bases and J by 5 bases, with 12 bases between. The germline CDR1 and CDR2 sequences are SGHAT and FQNNGV. The CDR3 is 14 residues long. The CDR3 here is CASSLFSGETEAFF. In DNA, the CDR3 is TGTGCCAGCAGCTTATTCTCAGGGGAGACTGAAGCTTTCTTT. Based on the CDR3 plus reference TRBV11-2 and TRBJ1-1, the full variable domain is EAGVAQSPRYKIIEKRQSVAFWCNPISGHATLYWYQQILGQGPKLLIQFQNNGVVDDSQLPKDRFSAERLKGVDSTLKIQPAKLEDSAVYLCASSLFSGETEAFFGQGTRLTVV.

This clone was detected only once. This chain connects TRBV7-2 to TRBJ2-7; 11 positions match TRBD2. Germline values: CDR1 SGHTA, CDR2 FQGNSA. J was trimmed by 6 bases and V by 2 bases; bases with no gene match: 6. This CDR3 region has 15 residues. CDR3 in amino acids: CASSLNLAGGREQYF. CDR3 bases: TGTGCCAGCAGCTTAAATCTAGCGGGGGGTCGCGAGCAGTACTTC.

The CDR3 coding sequence is TGCAGCGTGACAGATTCAACTAATGAAAAACTGTTTTTT. Translated: CSVTDSTNEKLFF. The chain carries TRBV29-1 and TRBJ1-4, with D possibly matching TRBD1 (5 bases). The germline gives CDR1 SQVTM, CDR2 ANQGSEA. V was trimmed by 6 bases and J by 0 bases, leaving 8 bases between them. CDR3 size: 13 residues.

This clone was seen more than once but under ten times. V and J are TRBV30 and TRBJ1-5, with TRBD1 identical over 8 bases. CDR3 length equals 18 residues. Germline V lookup: CDR1 GTSNPN, CDR2 SVGIG (reference sequence). The V and J ends lost 2 bases and 0 bases, in that order; junction bases with no gene match: 12. The CDR3 loop is CAWSRGRQGFGSNQPQHF. The CDR3 coding sequence is TGTGCCTGGAGTAGAGGGAGACAGGGGTTTGGTAGCAATCAGCCCCAGCATTTT.

The chain is built from TRBV2 and TRBJ2-1; TRBD2 agrees at 8 bases. J lost 9 bases, V lost 3 bases, and 7 bases had no gene match. Germline CDR1 reads SNHLY; CDR2 reads FYNNEI. The CDR3 covers 14 residues. In nucleotides, the CDR3 is TGTGCCAGCAGTGAGGGGACTAGAGCGGGTGAGCAGTTCTTC. The encoded protein is CASSEGTRAGEQFF.

The chain carries TRBV5-1 and TRBJ2-1; D remains ambiguous. Germline CDR1 SGHRS, CDR2 YFSETQ. V was shortened by 0 bases and J by 0 bases, with 7 bases between the two germline ends. This CDR3 spans 15 amino acids. In DNA form, the CDR3 reads TGCGCCAGCAGCTTGGACCTCAGCTCCTACAATGAGCAGTTCTTC. As protein: CASSLDLSSYNEQFF. Using reference TRBV5-1 and TRBJ2-1 for the parts outside the CDR3, the full variable domain is KAGVTQTPRYLIKTRGQQVTLSCSPISGHRSVSWYQQTPGQGLQFLFEYFSETQRNKGNFPGRFSGRQFSNSRSEMNVSTLELGDSALYLCASSLDLSSYNEQFFGPGTRLTVL.

The J gene is TRBJ1-5, the V gene TRBV19, with TRBD1 matching over 9 bases. V lost 7 bases and J lost 2; bases outside the gene matches: 6. The CDR3 extends over 15 amino acids. Germline-derived CDR1 and CDR2 are LNHDA and SQIVND (reference sequence). CDR3 coding DNA: TGTGCCAGTAAGGGACAGGGTTGGGGCAATCAGCCCCAGCATTTT. Amino acid sequence: CASKGQGWGNQPQHF.